The clone carrying this T cell receptor beta chain was observed at least ten times. This record belongs to a study of patients and donors after allogeneic stem cell transplantation. TCRdb itself ran the RT-PCR reads through MiXCR, one entry per CDR3 protein. The table shows roughly 8,800 distinct CDR3 sequences, with around 4.1% occurring only once. Germline values: CDR1 DFQATT, CDR2 SNEGSKA (reference sequence). V lost 7 bases and J lost 0, with 13 bases in between. The CDR3 sequence is 13 residues long. The receptor comes from a human donor who was either an allogeneic HSCT recipient or a stem cell or donor lymphocyte infusion donor (not recorded which). It is not recorded whose cells these are; they may come from a transplant donor. The gene calls are TRBV20-1 and TRBJ2-7; possible D gene TRBD1, 6 bases. Sequencing was carried out using blood, either unsorted or a sorted T cell fraction (not recorded which). CDR3 amino acids: CSVGRDISYEQYF. The CDR3 DNA follows: TGCAGTGTCGGCAGGGACATCTCCTACGAGCAGTACTTC.